This T cell receptor beta chain was captured in a study of control samples from healthy donors and cancer patients. This table comes from immunoSEQ multiplex PCR, and its TCRdb copy is limited to in-frame clones, with some not included. The table includes some 120,000 clones, under 95% detected once. The germline V gene has CDR1 KGHSH and CDR2 LQKENI. There are 11 residues in the CDR3. V lost 5 bases to trimming and J lost 1 base, with 2 bases between them. Input material: PBMCs. This chain joins TRBV18 and TRBJ2-5, with D hard to call. This clonotype originated in a man aged 45-65 years with head and neck cancer. The chain's CDR3 is CASSSQETQYF. As DNA, the CDR3 is TGTGCCAGCTCATCCCAAGAGACCCAGTACTTC.